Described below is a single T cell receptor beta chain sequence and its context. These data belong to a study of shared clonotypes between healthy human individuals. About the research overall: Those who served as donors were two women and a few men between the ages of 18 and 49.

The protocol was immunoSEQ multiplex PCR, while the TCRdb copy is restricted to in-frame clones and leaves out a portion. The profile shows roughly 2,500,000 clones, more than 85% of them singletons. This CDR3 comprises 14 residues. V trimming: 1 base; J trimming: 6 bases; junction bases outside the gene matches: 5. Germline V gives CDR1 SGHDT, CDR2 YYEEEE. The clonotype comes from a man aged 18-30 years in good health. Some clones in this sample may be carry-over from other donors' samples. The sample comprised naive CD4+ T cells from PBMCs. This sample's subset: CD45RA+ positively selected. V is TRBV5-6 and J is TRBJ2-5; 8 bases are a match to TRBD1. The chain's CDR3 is CASSLLWTGKTQYF. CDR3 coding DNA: TGTGCCAGCAGCTTGCTCTGGACAGGGAAGACCCAGTACTTC.